This T cell receptor beta chain was sequenced in a study of blood T cell repertoires in COVID-19. Study details: The samples span acute and convalescent COVID-19 from the United States, Italy and Spain. PBMCs, B-cell-depleted T cells, or T cells were the source of the cDNA or gDNA that made up the material.

Authors' processing steps: Scientists estimated how many nucleated cells there were by amplifying reference gene primers. Only in-frame clones appear in the TCRdb table, and some are missing; sequencing was by immunoSEQ multiplex PCR. That table gives V, J and clone size, and the DNA gave D and trimming. The repertoire holds more than 60,000 clones, with 90% as singletons. Per germline, CDR1 LGHNA and CDR2 YNFKEQ. This CDR3 has 15 residues. V lost 0 bases and J lost 4, with 9 bases in between. This sequence joins TRBV4-2 and TRBJ2-2, with D possibly TRBD1 on 5 matching bases. This TCR was sampled from a man in his fifties with acute or convalescent COVID-19. The sequenced material came from peripheral blood. This CDR3 is CASSQEGRATGELFF. Here the CDR3 DNA reads TGTGCCAGCAGCCAAGAAGGCAGGGCCACCGGGGAGCTGTTTTTT.